These 23 T cell receptor beta chains were sequenced from one sample in a study of CD8 T cells in Susac syndrome. RNA, at about 0.45 to 1 ug, was reverse transcribed with random hexamers. TCRdb passed the immunoSEQ multiplex PCR reads through MiXCR, listing each CDR3 protein once. Seen here are approximately 120,000 distinct CDR3 sequences, just under 95% observed once, and the top ten hold about 0.2%. The sequenced sample was CD8+ T cells from PBMCs. The source is a human donor with Susac syndrome.

The gene calls are TRBV6-1 and TRBJ2-5; tentatively, D is TRBD1 or TRBD2 (5 bases each). The CDR3 consists of 13 residues. The germline V gene has CDR1 MNHNS and CDR2 SASEGT. V was clipped by 3 bases and J by 5 bases, with 10 bases between them. The DNA of the CDR3 is TGTGCCAGCAGTGACAGGGAGCATGAGACCCAGTACTTC. Its protein is CASSDREHETQYF.

This clonotype was seen only once. V gene TRBV13 combines with J gene TRBJ2-7; 7 bases align to TRBD2. Germline values: CDR1 PRHDT, CDR2 FYEKMQ (reference sequence). The CDR3 length is 12 residues. V shed 2 bases, J shed 5 bases, and the junction held 0 bases outside the gene matches. CDR3 protein: CASSLRGDEQYF. Written as DNA, the CDR3 is TGTGCCAGCAGCTTACGGGGGGACGAGCAGTACTTC.

In this sample, this clonotype turned up a few times. This chain uses TRBV24-1 with TRBJ1-1, with D tentatively TRBD1 (5 bases). V was pared by 3 bases and J by 12 bases, with 16 bases between. Germline assignment: CDR1 KGHDR and CDR2 SFDVKD. The CDR3 extends over 13 amino acids. The CDR3 region is CATSDPSWGRSFF. The CDR3 coding sequence is TGTGCCACCAGTGATCCCTCGTGGGGGAGGTCTTTCTTT.

The rearrangement links TRBV5-4 to TRBJ1-6; D is perhaps TRBD1 (6 bases). Germline V CDR1 and CDR2: SGHNT, YYREEE (reference sequence). V shed 1 base and J shed 7 bases, with 15 bases lying between them. The CDR3 covers 16 residues. The CDR3 bases are TGTGCCAGCAGCTTGTCCCGAGCAGGGGACAATTCACCCCTCCACTTT. This gives the protein CASSLSRAGDNSPLHF. The whole variable domain, filled in from reference TRBV5-4 and TRBJ1-6, reads ETGVTQSPTHLIKTRGQQVTLRCSSQSGHNTVSWYQQALGQGPQFIFQYYREEENGRGNFPPRFSGLQFPNYSSELNVNALELDDSALYLCASSLSRAGDNSPLHFGNGTRLTVT.

V is TRBV6-2 or TRBV6-3 and J is TRBJ2-4; TRBD2 agrees at 8 bases. The germline CDR1 and CDR2 sequences are MNHEY and SVGEGT. Losses at the gene ends were 7 bases for V and 2 bases for J; bases not matched to a gene: 10. The CDR3 loop spans 16 amino acids. In nucleotides, the CDR3 is TGTGCCAGCAAAAAACCGGGAGGGCCTTCCAAAAACATTCAGTACTTC. Residues: CASKKPGGPSKNIQYF.

The CDR3 region is CASSLFQGAYEQYF. CDR3 DNA sequence: TGTGCCAGCAGTTTATTTCAGGGGGCTTACGAGCAGTACTTC. The chain has TRBV12-3 or TRBV12-4 and TRBJ2-7; TRBD1 agrees at 8 bases. This CDR3 is built from 14 residues. V lost 2 bases and J lost 4; bases outside the gene matches: 4.

The chain couples TRBV12-3 or TRBV12-4 to TRBJ2-1; D gene ambiguous. The length of the CDR3 is 16 residues. V gave up 5 bases and J gave up 4 bases, with 18 bases separating them. This CDR3 is CASSPRPKSLYNEQFF. CDR3 DNA: TGTGCCAGCAGTCCACGACCGAAAAGCCTATACAATGAGCAGTTCTTC.

This chain connects TRBV7-2 to TRBJ2-3; D is uncertain. The V end was cut by 1 base, the J end by 3 bases, with 11 bases between. The CDR3 contains 15 residues. CDR1 is SGHTA and CDR2 is FQGNSA in the germline V gene. CDR3 coding DNA: TGTGCCAGCAGCTTAGTAAGGGTCCCAACAGATACGCAGTATTTT. This gives the protein CASSLVRVPTDTQYF.

V gene TRBV20-1 combines with J gene TRBJ2-3; D might be TRBD2 (7 bases). The germline CDR1 and CDR2 sequences are DFQATT and SNEGSKA (reference sequence). Trimming pared 2 bases from V and 6 bases from J, leaving 21 bases between. This CDR3 is built from 16 residues. This CDR3 is CSARPLLGGGSDTQYF. Here the CDR3 DNA reads TGCAGTGCTAGACCACTTCTAGGGGGGGGATCGGATACGCAGTATTTT.

The chain joins TRBV12-5 to TRBJ1-1, with D unresolved. V lost 1 base to trimming and J lost 10 bases, with 16 bases between them. The CDR3 totals 14 residues. The germline V gene has CDR1 LGHNT and CDR2 FRNRAP. CDR3 residues: CASGLAIGVLGAFF. CDR3 bases: TGTGCTAGTGGTTTGGCCATCGGGGTGTTAGGAGCTTTCTTT.

This chain uses TRBV20-1 with TRBJ2-5; a weak D match, TRBD2 (6 bases). Trimming shortened V by 3 bases and J by 5 bases, and 16 bases separated the two germline ends. The germline gives CDR1 DFQATT, CDR2 SNEGSKA (reference sequence). The CDR3 runs 14 residues. The CDR3 region is CSARVGEVRETQYF. DNA for the CDR3: TGCAGTGCTAGGGTGGGGGAGGTTAGGGAGACCCAGTACTTC.

The genes are TRBV20-1 and TRBJ2-1, with D possibly being TRBD2 (6 bases). The V end lost 6 bases, the J end lost 11 bases, and 14 bases lay between the germline ends. Germline V gene sequence: CDR1 DFQATT, CDR2 SNEGSKA (reference sequence). The CDR3 sequence is 11 residues long. The CDR3 sequence is CSALLGTQQFF. The CDR3 coding sequence is TGCAGTGCCTTGTTAGGGACTCAGCAGTTCTTC.

The chain has TRBV20-1 and TRBJ2-3; TRBD2 agrees at 10 bases. This CDR3 has 15 residues. CDR1 DFQATT and CDR2 SNEGSKA come from the germline V gene (reference sequence). Germline trimming cut 4 bases from V and 6 bases from J; bases unmatched to any gene: 10. In nucleotides, the CDR3 is TGCAGTGCTAACGGGGCTAGCGGGAGTTTGGATACGCAGTATTTT. Its protein product is CSANGASGSLDTQYF.

This clonotype was found once. V usage is TRBV27 and J usage is TRBJ1-1; unclear D gene. The CDR3 has 15 residues. Germline V CDR1 and CDR2: MNHEY, SMNVEV (reference sequence). Trimming removed 2 bases at V and 0 bases at J, with 10 bases between. CDR3 loop: CASSLGRGMNTEAFF. The CDR3 DNA reads TGTGCCAGCAGTTTAGGTCGTGGGATGAACACTGAAGCTTTCTTT.

In its sample, this clonotype was seen once. The chain uses TRBV4-3 and TRBJ2-2, with D perhaps being TRBD1 or TRBD2 (6 bases each). CDR1 LGHNA and CDR2 YSLEER come from the germline V gene. Trimming left V 0 bases short and J 2 bases short, with 13 bases between. The length of the CDR3 is 17 residues. CDR3 amino acids: CASSQDPGASNTGELFF. CDR3 nucleotides: TGCGCCAGCAGCCAAGATCCGGGGGCGTCAAACACCGGGGAGCTGTTTTTT.

The chain has TRBV4-2 and TRBJ1-1; no firm D call. Germline CDR1 and CDR2: LGHNA and YNFKEQ. This CDR3 is built from 14 residues. V shed 0 bases and J shed 4 bases, with 9 bases lying between them. The CDR3 bases are TGTGCCAGCAGCCAAGAGGTCAGGAGCACTGAAGCTTTCTTT. Amino acids: CASSQEVRSTEAFF.

The chain combines TRBV9 with TRBJ2-4; 9 nucleotides agree with TRBD1. The CDR3 sequence is 14 residues long. The V and J ends lost 3 bases and 3 bases, in that order; junction bases with no gene match: 1. The germline gives CDR1 SGDLS, CDR2 YYNGEE. The CDR3: CASSAGQGKNIQYF. DNA of the CDR3: TGTGCCAGCAGCGCGGGACAGGGCAAAAACATTCAGTACTTC. Full variable domain (outside the CDR3, taken from reference TRBV9 and TRBJ2-4): DSGVTQTPKHLITATGQRVTLRCSPRSGDLSVYWYQQSLDQGLQFLIQYYNGEERAKGNILERFSAQQFPDLHSELNLSSLELGDSALYFCASSAGQGKNIQYFGAGTRLSVL.

The CDR3: CASSLEVDSSYNEQFF. CDR3 nucleotides: TGTGCCAGCAGCTTAGAAGTCGACAGCTCCTACAATGAGCAGTTCTTC. The chain is built from TRBV7-9 and TRBJ2-1, with D possibly matching TRBD1 (5 bases). V lost 1 base, J lost 0 bases, and 10 bases lay in between. Germline loops: CDR1 SEHNR, CDR2 FQNEAQ (reference sequence). The CDR3 is 16 residues long.

The chain joins TRBV29-1 to TRBJ2-7; 8 nucleotides line up with TRBD2. After removal of 4 bases from V and 5 bases from J, the junction contained 7 bases not matched to a gene. CDR1 and CDR2 from the germline V gene are SQVTM and ANQGSEA. The CDR3 consists of 13 residues. Here the CDR3 DNA reads TGCAGCGTTGTGGCGGGAGGACCGAACGAGCAGTACTTC. This gives the protein CSVVAGGPNEQYF.

The genes are TRBV6-5 and TRBJ1-2; TRBD1 might be the D (6 bases). The germline V gene encodes CDR1 MNHEY and CDR2 SVGAGI. The V end was cut by 0 bases, the J end by 2 bases, with 13 bases between. The CDR3 length is 16 residues. CDR3 coding DNA: TGTGCCAGCAGTTACTCCCCGGGGGCCGGAAACTATGGCTACACCTTC. This encodes CASSYSPGAGNYGYTF.

The genes are TRBV11-2 and TRBJ1-4; the D is unclear. The CDR3 runs to 15 residues. V was clipped by 5 bases and J by 8 bases, with 18 bases between them. The germline V gene has CDR1 SGHAT and CDR2 FQNNGV. CDR3 coding DNA: TGTGCCAGCAGCACATATGGCAGGTCCAACGAAAAACTGTTTTTT. Amino acid sequence: CASSTYGRSNEKLFF.

This clonotype was counted a single time. The DNA for the CDR3 is TGTGCCAGCGGGTTTGAGACCCAGTACTTC. Its translation: CASGFETQYF. The V and J genes are TRBV27 and TRBJ2-5; no clear D gene. The CDR3 totals 10 residues. Looked up from germline, CDR1 is MNHEY and CDR2 is SMNVEV (reference sequence). Trimming took 8 bases from V and 5 from J, leaving 6 bases between them.

The chain uses TRBV7-9 and TRBJ2-5; no reliable D call. Trimming pared 7 bases from V and 4 bases from J, leaving 10 bases between. This CDR3 has 12 amino acids. Germline V CDR1 and CDR2: SEHNR, FQNEAQ (reference sequence). CDR3 residues: CASKAARETQYF. CDR3 bases: TGTGCCAGCAAGGCAGCTCGAGAGACCCAGTACTTC.